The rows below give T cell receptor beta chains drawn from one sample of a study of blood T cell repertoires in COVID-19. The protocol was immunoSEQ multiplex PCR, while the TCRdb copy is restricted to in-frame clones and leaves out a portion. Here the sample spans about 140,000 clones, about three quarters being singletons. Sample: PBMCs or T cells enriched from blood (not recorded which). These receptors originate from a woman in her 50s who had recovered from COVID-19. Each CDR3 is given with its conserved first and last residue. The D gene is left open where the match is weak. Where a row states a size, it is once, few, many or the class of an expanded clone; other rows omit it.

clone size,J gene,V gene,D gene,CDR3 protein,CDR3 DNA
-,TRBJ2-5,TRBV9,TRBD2,CASSVGTSGVETQYF,TGTGCCAGCAGCGTAGGAACTAGCGGGGTGGAGACCCAGTACTTC
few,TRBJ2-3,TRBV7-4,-,CASSLVFLTDTQYF,TGTGCCAGCAGCTTAGTGTTCCTCACAGATACGCAGTATTTT
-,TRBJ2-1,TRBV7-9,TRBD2,CASSITGGALNEQFF,TGTGCCAGCAGCATCACCGGGGGGGCCCTCAATGAGCAGTTCTTC
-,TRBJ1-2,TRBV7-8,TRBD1,CASSWYRDRDYGYTF,TGTGCCAGCAGCTGGTACCGGGACAGGGATTATGGCTACACCTTC
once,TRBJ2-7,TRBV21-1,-,CASSKPGKRSYEQYF,TGTGCCAGCAGCAAACCAGGGAAAAGATCCTACGAGCAGTACTTC
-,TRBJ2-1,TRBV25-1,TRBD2,CASSLSAAGSYNEQFF,TGTGCCAGCAGTTTATCCGCAGCGGGAAGCTACAATGAGCAGTTCTTC
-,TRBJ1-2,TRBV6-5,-,CASSYSLGGTYGYTF,TGTGCCAGCAGTTACTCTTTGGGAGGGACCTATGGCTACACCTTC
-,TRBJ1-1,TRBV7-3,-,CASSLNDRTNTEAFF,TGTGCCAGCAGCTTAAATGACAGGACAAACACTGAAGCTTTCTTT
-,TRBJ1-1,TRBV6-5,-,CASRETAHEAFF,TGTGCCAGCAGGGAGACAGCGCATGAAGCTTTCTTT
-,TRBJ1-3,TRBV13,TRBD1,CASSAGTASGNTIYF,TGTGCCAGCAGCGCCGGGACAGCCTCTGGAAACACCATATATTTT
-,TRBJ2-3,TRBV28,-,CASSRGSASTDTQYF,TGTGCCAGCAGCAGAGGCTCGGCTAGCACAGATACGCAGTATTTT
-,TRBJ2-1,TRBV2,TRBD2,CASRLTSGSSNEQFF,TGTGCCAGCAGACTCACTAGCGGGAGTTCCAATGAGCAGTTCTTC
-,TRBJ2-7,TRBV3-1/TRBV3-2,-,CASSQTAGSYEQYF,TGTGCCAGCAGCCAGACGGCAGGCTCCTACGAGCAGTACTTC
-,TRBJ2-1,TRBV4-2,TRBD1,CASRPDREDEQFF,TGTGCCAGCAGACCGGACAGGGAAGATGAGCAGTTCTTC
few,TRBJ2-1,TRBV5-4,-,CAYLPTQDNEQFF,TGTGCCTATCTGCCTACACAGGACAATGAGCAGTTCTTC